A selection of T cell receptor beta chains follows, all from one sample in a study of blood T cells in healthy people across ages. TCRdb ran MiXCR on the 5' RACE reads and lists one entry per CDR3 protein. The sample holds about 1.8 million distinct CDR3 sequences, roughly 52% seen once. Sequences were obtained from blood. The receptor source for this set is a middle-aged woman in good health. CDR3s include the opening cysteine and the closing phenylalanine or tryptophan. A D gene is named only where the DNA matches it firmly. Clone size is stated in some rows and not others, as once, few, many or a class when expanded.

>TRBD2|TRBJ2-1|TRBV7-3|many
CASSLIAGGGNEQFF
TGTGCCAGCAGTTTAATAGCGGGGGGAGGCAATGAGCAGTTCTTC
>NA|TRBJ2-1|TRBV5-1|NA
CASSPGLFYNEPFF
TGCGCCAGCAGCCCGGGACTCTTCTACAATGAGCCGTTCTTC
>NA|TRBJ2-3|TRBV7-2|many
CASSLEAADTQYF
TGTGCCAGCAGCTTGGAGGCGGCAGATACGCAGTATTTT
>NA|TRBJ2-4|TRBV4-3|few
CASSQDGEGLAKNIQYF
TGCGCCAGCAGCCAAGACGGGGAAGGTTTAGCCAAAAACATTCAGTACTTC
>NA|TRBJ2-5|TRBV29-1|many
CSVPQGYQETQYF
TGCAGCGTCCCACAGGGTTACCAAGAGACCCAGTACTTC
>NA|TRBJ1-2|TRBV21-1|NA
CASSRFWGNYGYTF
TGTGCCAGCAGCAGATTTTGGGGGAACTATGGCTACACCTTC
>TRBD2|TRBJ2-7|TRBV13|NA
CASSLRGVRVYEQYF
TGTGCCAGCAGCTTACGGGGGGTAAGGGTCTACGAGCAGTACTTC
>NA|TRBJ2-3|TRBV9|NA
CASSVTSWGQGDTQYF
TGTGCCAGCAGCGTAACTTCGTGGGGGCAGGGAGATACGCAGTATTTT
>NA|TRBJ2-1|TRBV7-8|few
CASSLARQGPNEQFF
TGTGCCAGCAGCTTAGCGAGGCAGGGGCCGAATGAGCAGTTCTTC
>NA|TRBJ2-3|TRBV29-1|few
CSARVDSTDTQYF
TGCAGCGCTAGAGTCGATAGCACAGATACGCAGTATTTT
>NA|TRBJ2-3|TRBV12-3/TRBV12-4|NA
CASSSLSTDAQYF
TGTGCCAGCAGTAGTCTGAGCACAGATGCGCAGTATTTT
>TRBD1|TRBJ1-4|TRBV27|NA
CASSPRRTGVIGNEKLFF
TGTGCCAGCAGTCCCCGGCGGACAGGGGTTATTGGGAATGAAAAACTGTTTTTT
>TRBD2|TRBJ2-3|TRBV20-1|NA
CSAPERGRTDTQYF
TGCAGTGCGCCGGAGCGGGGGCGCACAGATACGCAGTATTTT
>NA|TRBJ1-4|TRBV12-3/TRBV12-4|NA
CASRSGEGEKLFF
TGTGCCAGCAGGTCTGGGGAAGGGGAAAAACTGTTTTTT
>TRBD1|TRBJ2-7|TRBV27|few
CGSRGQDSYEQYF
TGTGGTTCTCGTGGACAGGACTCCTACGAGCAGTACTTC
>TRBD2|TRBJ2-3|TRBV2|NA
CASTINAGGRTDTRYF
TGTGCCAGCACCATAAATGCGGGGGGGCGCACAGATACGCGGTATTTT
>TRBD1|TRBJ2-5|TRBV25-1|NA
CASSWKGQGGTQYF
TGTGCCAGCAGTTGGAAAGGACAGGGGGGGACCCAGTACTTC
>NA|TRBJ2-1|TRBV19|NA
CASSMGAGVGHNEQFF
TGTGCCAGTAGTATGGGGGCTGGCGTTGGACACAATGAGCAGTTCTTC
>NA|TRBJ2-5|TRBV12-5|few
CASGGDRQETQYF
TGTGCTAGTGGCGGGGACCGACAAGAGACCCAGTACTTC
>TRBD2|TRBJ2-7|TRBV27|once
CASSFLGSSGRPIHEQYF
TGTGCCAGCAGTTTTTTGGGGTCTAGCGGACGCCCGATCCACGAGCAGTACTTC
>NA|TRBJ2-7|TRBV20-1|NA
CSARVGSVELGSYEQYF
TGCAGTGCTAGGGTAGGGTCTGTCGAGTTAGGCTCCTACGAGCAGTACTTC
>NA|TRBJ2-5|TRBV6-5|NA
CASSYLNKVDEQYF
TGTGCCAGCAGTTACTTAAATAAAGTCGATGAGCAGTACTTC
>NA|TRBJ2-7|TRBV4-3|NA
CASGRDRFYEQYF
TGCGCCAGCGGGCGAGATAGGTTTTACGAGCAGTACTTC
>NA|TRBJ1-1|TRBV5-5|NA
CASSLEWVNTEAFF
TGTGCCAGCAGCTTGGAGTGGGTGAACACTGAAGCTTTCTTT
>NA|TRBJ2-5|TRBV20-1|NA
CSAARGGGRLGKTQYF
TGCAGTGCCGCACGGGGCGGGGGCCGCTTAGGGAAGACCCAGTACTTC
>NA|TRBJ1-6|TRBV12-3/TRBV12-4|few
CASSLRGFNSPLHF
TGTGCCAGCAGTTTGCGAGGCTTTAATTCACCCCTCCACTTT
>NA|TRBJ1-1|TRBV7-9|few
CASSANFGQINTEAFF
TGTGCCAGCAGCGCCAATTTTGGACAGATCAACACTGAAGCTTTCTTT
>NA|TRBJ2-3|TRBV7-2|NA
CASSSEVPDTQYF
TGTGCCAGCAGCTCGGAGGTCCCAGATACGCAGTATTTT
>TRBD1|TRBJ2-3|TRBV6-5|few
CASSRDRGGTQYF
TGTGCCAGCTCCCGGGACAGGGGCGGCACGCAGTATTTT
>NA|TRBJ2-5|TRBV1|NA
CTSSQERTGETQYF
TGCACCAGCAGCCAAGAAAGGACTGGGGAGACCCAGTACTTC
>NA|TRBJ2-3|TRBV6-5|few
CASSLYQGTDTQYF
TGTGCCAGCAGTCTATACCAGGGCACAGATACGCAGTATTTT
>NA|TRBJ1-5|TRBV15|NA
CATSRVEYQPQHF
TGTGCCACCAGCAGAGTCGAGTATCAGCCCCAGCATTTT
>TRBD1|TRBJ1-2|TRBV25-1|NA
CVSSEYGTANYGYTF
TGTGTCAGCAGTGAATATGGGACAGCTAACTATGGCTACACCTTC
>TRBD2|TRBJ2-1|TRBV20-1|few
CSAERVAGYNEQFF
TGCAGTGCTGAGCGGGTAGCGGGGTACAATGAGCAGTTCTTC
>NA|TRBJ2-1|TRBV25-1|few
CATSGPTLGDEQFF
TGTGCCACTTCCGGGCCAACACTGGGCGATGAGCAGTTCTTC
>TRBD1|TRBJ1-4|TRBV15|NA
CVTSDIKDRLGEKLFF
TGTGTCACCAGCGACATAAAGGACAGGCTGGGGGAAAAACTGTTTTTT
>TRBD1|TRBJ2-5|TRBV20-1|NA
CSARKLRQGYYNEQYF
TGCAGTGCTCGGAAGCTTAGACAGGGATACTACAATGAGCAGTACTTC